This T cell receptor (beta chain) was obtained from a study of T cell changes during pregnancy in multiple sclerosis. The CDR3 extends over 16 amino acids. In germline, CDR1 is SGHVS, CDR2 FNYEAQ. V lost 1 base, J lost 4 bases, and 5 bases stayed unmatched. The table came from immunoSEQ multiplex PCR; TCRdb's copy has only in-frame clones and leaves some out. The sample consists of some 56,000 clones, around 93% of them appearing once. The TCR was taken from a female donor with multiple sclerosis, enrolled in a pregnancy study. J is TRBJ1-5 and V is TRBV7-6; 9 bases line up with TRBD1. Source: CD4+ T cells from peripheral blood mononuclear cells, taken after pregnancy. The CDR3: CASSLGGQGGNQPQHF. CDR3 nucleotides: TGTGCCAGCAGCTTAGGGGGACAGGGTGGGAATCAGCCCCAGCATTTT.